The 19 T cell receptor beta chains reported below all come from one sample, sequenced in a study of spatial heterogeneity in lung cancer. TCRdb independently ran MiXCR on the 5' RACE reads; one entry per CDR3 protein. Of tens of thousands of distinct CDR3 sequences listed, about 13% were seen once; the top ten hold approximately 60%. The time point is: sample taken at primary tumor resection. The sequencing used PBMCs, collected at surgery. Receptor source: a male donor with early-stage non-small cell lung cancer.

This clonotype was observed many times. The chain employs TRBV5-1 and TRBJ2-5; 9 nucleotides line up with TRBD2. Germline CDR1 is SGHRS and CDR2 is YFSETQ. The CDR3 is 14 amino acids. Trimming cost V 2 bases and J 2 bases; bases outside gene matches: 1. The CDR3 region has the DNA TGCGCCAGCAGCTTTACTAGCGGGCAAGAGACCCAGTACTTC. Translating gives CASSFTSGQETQYF.

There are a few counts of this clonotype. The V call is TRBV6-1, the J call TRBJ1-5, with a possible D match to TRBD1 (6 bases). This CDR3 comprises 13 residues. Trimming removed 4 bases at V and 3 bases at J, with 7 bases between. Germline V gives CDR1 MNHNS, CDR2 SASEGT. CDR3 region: CASSGTDNQPQHF. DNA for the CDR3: TGTGCCAGCAGTGGGACAGACAATCAGCCCCAGCATTTT.

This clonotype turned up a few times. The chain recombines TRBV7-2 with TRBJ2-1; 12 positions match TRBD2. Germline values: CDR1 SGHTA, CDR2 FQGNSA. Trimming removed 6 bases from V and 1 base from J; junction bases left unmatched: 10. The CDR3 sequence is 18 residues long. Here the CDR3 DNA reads TGTGCCAGCAGTACCGGGACTAGCGGGCGCCCATCCTACAATGAGCAGTTCTTC. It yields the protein CASSTGTSGRPSYNEQFF.

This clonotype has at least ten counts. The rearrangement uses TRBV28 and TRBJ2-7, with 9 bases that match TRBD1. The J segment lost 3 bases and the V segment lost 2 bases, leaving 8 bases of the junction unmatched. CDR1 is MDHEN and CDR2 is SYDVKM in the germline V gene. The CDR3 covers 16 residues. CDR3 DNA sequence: TGTGCCAGCAGTTTAATAGGACAGGGGTTTAACTACGAGCAGTACTTC. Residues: CASSLIGQGFNYEQYF.

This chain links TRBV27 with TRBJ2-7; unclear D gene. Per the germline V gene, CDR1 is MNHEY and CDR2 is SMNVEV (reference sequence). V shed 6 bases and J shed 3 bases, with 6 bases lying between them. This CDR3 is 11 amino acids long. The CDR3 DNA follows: TGTGCCAGCAGCCACGGCTACGAGCAGTACTTC. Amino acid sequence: CASSHGYEQYF.

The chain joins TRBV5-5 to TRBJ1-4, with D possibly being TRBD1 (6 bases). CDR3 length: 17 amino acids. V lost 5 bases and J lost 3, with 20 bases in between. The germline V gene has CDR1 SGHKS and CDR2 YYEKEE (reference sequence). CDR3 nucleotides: TGTGCCAGCAGACGTCGGGACAACCCGCGGTCTAATGAAAAACTGTTTTTT. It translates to CASRRRDNPRSNEKLFF.

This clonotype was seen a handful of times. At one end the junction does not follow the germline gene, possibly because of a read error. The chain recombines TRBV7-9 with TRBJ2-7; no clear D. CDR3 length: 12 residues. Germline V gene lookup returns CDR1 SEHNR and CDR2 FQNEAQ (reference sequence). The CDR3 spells CASSLVETPYLF. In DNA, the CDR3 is TGTGCCAGCAGCTTAGTAGAGACTCCGTACCTCTTC.

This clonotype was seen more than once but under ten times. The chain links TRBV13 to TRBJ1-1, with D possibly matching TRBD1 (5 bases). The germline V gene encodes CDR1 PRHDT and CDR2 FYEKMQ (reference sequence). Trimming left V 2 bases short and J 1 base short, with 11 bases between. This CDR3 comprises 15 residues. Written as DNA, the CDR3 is TGTGCCAGCAGCTTAAGAGGGGCCGCGAACACTGAAGCTTTCTTT. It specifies CASSLRGAANTEAFF.

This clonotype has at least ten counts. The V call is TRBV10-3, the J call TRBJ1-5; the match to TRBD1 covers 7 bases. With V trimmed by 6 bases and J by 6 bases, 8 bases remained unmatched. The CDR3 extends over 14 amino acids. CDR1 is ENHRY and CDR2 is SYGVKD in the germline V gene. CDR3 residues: CAISSQGVSQPQHF. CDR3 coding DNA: TGTGCCATCAGCTCCCAGGGGGTAAGTCAGCCCCAGCATTTT.

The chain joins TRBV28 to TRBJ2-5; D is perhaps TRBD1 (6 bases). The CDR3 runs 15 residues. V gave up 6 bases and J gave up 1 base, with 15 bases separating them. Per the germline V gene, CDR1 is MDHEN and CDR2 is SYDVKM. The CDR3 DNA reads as TGTGCCAGCAGCCCCCGAGACAGGTTCCAAGAGACCCAGTACTTC. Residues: CASSPRDRFQETQYF.

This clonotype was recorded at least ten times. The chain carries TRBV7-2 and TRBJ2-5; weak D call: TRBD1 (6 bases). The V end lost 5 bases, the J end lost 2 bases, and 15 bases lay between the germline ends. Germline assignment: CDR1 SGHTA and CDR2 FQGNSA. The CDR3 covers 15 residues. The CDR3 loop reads CASSRSLGGQETQYF. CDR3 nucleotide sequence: TGTGCCAGCAGCCGGAGCTTAGGGGGACAAGAGACCCAGTACTTC.

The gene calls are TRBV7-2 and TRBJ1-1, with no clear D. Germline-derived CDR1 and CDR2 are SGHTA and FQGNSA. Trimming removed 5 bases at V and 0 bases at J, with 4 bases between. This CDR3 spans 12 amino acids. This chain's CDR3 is CASSLVNTEAFF. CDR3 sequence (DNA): TGTGCCAGCAGCCTAGTGAACACTGAAGCTTTCTTT.

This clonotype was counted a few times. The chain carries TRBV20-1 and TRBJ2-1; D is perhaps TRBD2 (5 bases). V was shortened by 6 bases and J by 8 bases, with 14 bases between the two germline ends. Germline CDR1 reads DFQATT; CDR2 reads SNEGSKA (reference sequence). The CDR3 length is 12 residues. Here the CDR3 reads CSAPGVGDEQFF. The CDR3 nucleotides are TGCAGTGCCCCCGGGGTCGGCGATGAGCAGTTCTTC.

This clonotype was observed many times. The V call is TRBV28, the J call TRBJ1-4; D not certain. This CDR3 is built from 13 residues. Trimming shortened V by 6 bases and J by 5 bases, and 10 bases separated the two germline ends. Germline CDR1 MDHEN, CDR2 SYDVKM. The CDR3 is CASRRIGNEKLFF. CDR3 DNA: TGTGCCAGCAGGAGAATAGGGAATGAAAAACTGTTTTTT.

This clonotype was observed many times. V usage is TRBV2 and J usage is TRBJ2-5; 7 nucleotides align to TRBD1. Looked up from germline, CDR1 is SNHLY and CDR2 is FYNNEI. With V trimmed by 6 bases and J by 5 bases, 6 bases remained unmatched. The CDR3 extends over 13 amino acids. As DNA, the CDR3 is TGTGCCAGCAGGACAGGGACGGGGGAGACCCAGTACTTC. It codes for CASRTGTGETQYF.

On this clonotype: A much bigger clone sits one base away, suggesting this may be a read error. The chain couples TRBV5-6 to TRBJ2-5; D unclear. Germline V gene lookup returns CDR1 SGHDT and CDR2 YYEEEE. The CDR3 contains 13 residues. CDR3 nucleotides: TGTGCCAGCAGCTTTTCCCTCCAACAGACCCAGTACTTC. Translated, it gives CASSFSLQQTQYF.

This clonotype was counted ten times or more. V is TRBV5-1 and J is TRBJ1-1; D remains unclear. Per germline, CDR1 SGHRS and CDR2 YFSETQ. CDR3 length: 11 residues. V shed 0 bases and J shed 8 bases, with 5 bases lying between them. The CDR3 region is CASSLGPEAFF. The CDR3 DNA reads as TGCGCCAGCAGCTTGGGTCCCGAAGCTTTCTTT. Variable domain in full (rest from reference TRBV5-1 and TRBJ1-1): KAGVTQTPRYLIKTRGQQVTLSCSPISGHRSVSWYQQTPGQGLQFLFEYFSETQRNKGNFPGRFSGRQFSNSRSEMNVSTLELGDSALYLCASSLGPEAFFGQGTRLTVV.

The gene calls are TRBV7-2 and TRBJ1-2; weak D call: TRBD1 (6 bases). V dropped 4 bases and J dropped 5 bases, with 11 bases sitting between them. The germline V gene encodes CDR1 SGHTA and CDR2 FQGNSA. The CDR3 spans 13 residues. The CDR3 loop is CASSSTQGYGYTF. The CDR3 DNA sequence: TGTGCCAGCAGCTCTACCCAGGGGTATGGCTACACCTTC.

CDR3 coding DNA: TGCGCCAGCAGCCAAGACTCCTACAATGAGCAGTTCTTC. Protein sequence: CASSQDSYNEQFF. The rearrangement uses TRBV5-1 and TRBJ2-1, with D hard to call. CDR1 and CDR2 (germline): SGHRS, YFSETQ. V lost 4 bases to trimming and J lost 0 bases, with 5 bases between them. CDR3 size: 13 residues.